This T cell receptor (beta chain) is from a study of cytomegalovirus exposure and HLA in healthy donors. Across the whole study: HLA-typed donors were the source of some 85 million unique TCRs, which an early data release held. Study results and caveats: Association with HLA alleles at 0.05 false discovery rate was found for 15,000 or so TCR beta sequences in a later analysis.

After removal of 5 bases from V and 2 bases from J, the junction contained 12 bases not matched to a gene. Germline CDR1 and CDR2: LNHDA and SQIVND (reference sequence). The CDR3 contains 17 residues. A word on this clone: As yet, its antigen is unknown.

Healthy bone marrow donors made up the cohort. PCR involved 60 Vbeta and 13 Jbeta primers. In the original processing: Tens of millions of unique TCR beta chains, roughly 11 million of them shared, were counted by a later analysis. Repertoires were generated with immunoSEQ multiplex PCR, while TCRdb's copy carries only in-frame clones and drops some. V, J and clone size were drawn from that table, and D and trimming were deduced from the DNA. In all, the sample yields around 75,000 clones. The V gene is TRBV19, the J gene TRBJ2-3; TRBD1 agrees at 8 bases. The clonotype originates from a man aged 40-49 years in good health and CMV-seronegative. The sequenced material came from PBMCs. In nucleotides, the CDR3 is TGTGCCAGTAGTCCTCGCCCGACAGGGGCATCCACAGATACGCAGTATTTT. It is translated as CASSPRPTGASTDTQYF.